This T cell receptor (beta chain) was recorded in a study of Graves' ophthalmopathy and Graves' hyperthyroidism. In the study overall: Calling hyperthyroidism stable required that no ophthalmopathy show up within 18 months of follow-up. Study conclusions and caveats: Predictions made by the model for ophthalmopathy progression reached just over 70% sensitivity and approximately 72% specificity. In blood, most expanded thyroid clonotypes above 0.001 frequency were also detected. A roughly 76% specificity and around 86% sensitivity were achieved by a 13-signature model that separated ophthalmopathy from stable hyperthyroidism.

This clonotype was observed many times. Its matching antigen is unknown. This CDR3 region has 14 residues. V lost 7 bases to trimming and J lost 2 bases, with 14 bases between them. Using RNA transcripts, the TCR beta CDR3 regions were amplified. An opening RT-PCR round employed HTBI primers and preceded a second-round multiplex PCR. TCRdb independently ran MiXCR on the multiplex PCR reads; one entry per CDR3 protein. The sample consists of around 1,000,000 distinct CDR3 sequences, 35% to 40% of them appearing once. The V and J genes are TRBV12-3 or TRBV12-4 and TRBJ1-1, with TRBD1 as a possible D gene (6 bases). The material sequenced was peripheral blood or thyroid tissue (not recorded which). The clonotype was recovered from an adult man with Graves' hyperthyroidism. The CDR3 bases are TGTGCCAGCACCTACTGGACAGCAAACACTGAAGCTTTCTTT. Its translation: CASTYWTANTEAFF.